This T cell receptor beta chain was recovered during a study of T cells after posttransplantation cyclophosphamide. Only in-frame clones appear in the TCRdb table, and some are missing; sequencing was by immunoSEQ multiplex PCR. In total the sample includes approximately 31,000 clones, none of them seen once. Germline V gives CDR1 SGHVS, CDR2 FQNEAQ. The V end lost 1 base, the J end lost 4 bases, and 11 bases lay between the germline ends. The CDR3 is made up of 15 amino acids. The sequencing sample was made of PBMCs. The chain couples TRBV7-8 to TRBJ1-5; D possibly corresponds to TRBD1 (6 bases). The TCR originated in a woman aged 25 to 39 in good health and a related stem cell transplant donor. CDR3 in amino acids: CASSLGPGANQPQHF. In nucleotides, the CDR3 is TGTGCCAGCAGCTTAGGGCCAGGGGCAAATCAGCCCCAGCATTTT.